Listed here is a single T cell receptor (beta chain). Antigen specificity is unknown. The 5'RACE method, run with constant-segment primers, produced TCR alpha and TCR beta cDNA libraries (carrying sample barcodes and UMIs). TCRdb redid the calling of the 5' RACE reads with MiXCR, one entry per CDR3 protein. The data show 560,000 or so distinct CDR3 sequences, roughly 17% seen once. This entry comes from a study of T-cell memory formation after mild COVID-19. Study details: TCR clusters showed largely donor specificity.

This CDR3 has 13 amino acids. CDR1 and CDR2 from the germline V gene are SEHNR and FQNEAQ (reference sequence). V was clipped by 5 bases and J by 11 bases, with 13 bases between them. Study conclusions and caveats: Pre-infection memory contained some responding clones, which suggested that cross-reactive memory had joined.

The V call is TRBV7-9, the J call TRBJ1-6; D perhaps matches TRBD1 (6 bases). The sample consisted of PBMCs or a T cell subset sorted from them (not recorded which). The source is an adult woman who had mild COVID-19 (a few samples of this study predate the infection). Cell type and time point are not known. The CDR3, as DNA: TGTGCCAGCAGCCTCTGGGACATCACACCCCTCCACTTT. This gives the protein CASSLWDITPLHF.